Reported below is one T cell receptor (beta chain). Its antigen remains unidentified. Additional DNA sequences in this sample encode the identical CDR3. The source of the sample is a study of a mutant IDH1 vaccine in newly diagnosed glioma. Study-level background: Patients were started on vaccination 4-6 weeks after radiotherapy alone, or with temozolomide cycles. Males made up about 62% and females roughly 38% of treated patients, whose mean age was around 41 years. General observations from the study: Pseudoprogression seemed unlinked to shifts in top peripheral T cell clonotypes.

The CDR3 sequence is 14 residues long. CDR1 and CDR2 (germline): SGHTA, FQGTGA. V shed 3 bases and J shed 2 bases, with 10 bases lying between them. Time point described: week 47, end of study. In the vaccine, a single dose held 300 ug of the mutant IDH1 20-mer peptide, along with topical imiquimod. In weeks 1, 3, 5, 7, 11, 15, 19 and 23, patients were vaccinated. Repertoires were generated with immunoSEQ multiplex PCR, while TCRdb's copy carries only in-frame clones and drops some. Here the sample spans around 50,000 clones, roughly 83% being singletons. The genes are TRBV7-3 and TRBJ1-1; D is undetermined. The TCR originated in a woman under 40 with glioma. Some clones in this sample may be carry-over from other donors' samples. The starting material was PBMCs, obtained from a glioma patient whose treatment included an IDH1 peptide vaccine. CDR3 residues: CASSLGGVNTEAFF. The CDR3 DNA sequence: TGTGCCAGCAGCTTGGGAGGAGTAAACACTGAAGCTTTCTTT.